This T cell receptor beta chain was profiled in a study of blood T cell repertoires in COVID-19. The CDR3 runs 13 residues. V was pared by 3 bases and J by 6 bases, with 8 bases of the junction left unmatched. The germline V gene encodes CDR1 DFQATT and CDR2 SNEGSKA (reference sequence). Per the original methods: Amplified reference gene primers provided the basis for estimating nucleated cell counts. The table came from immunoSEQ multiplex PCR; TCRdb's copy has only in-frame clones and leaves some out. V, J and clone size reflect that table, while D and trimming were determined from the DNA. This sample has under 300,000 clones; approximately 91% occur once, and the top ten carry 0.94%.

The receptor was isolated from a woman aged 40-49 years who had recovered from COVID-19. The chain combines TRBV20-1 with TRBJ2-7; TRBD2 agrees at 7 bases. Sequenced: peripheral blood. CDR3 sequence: CSASAAGVTEQYF. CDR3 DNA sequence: TGCAGTGCTAGTGCGGCGGGAGTAACCGAGCAGTACTTC.